The 4 T cell receptor beta chains below all came from one sample that was sequenced in a study of human T cells and chemical hapten exposure. MiXCR, applied by TCRdb to the RACE reads, yields one record per CDR3 protein. The data contain roughly 380,000 distinct CDR3 sequences, less than 6.5% of them singletons. Time point indicated: pre-sensitization, week 0. Treatment here: therapeutic diphenylcyclopropenone sensitization with weekly scalp DPC. Sequenced material: whole blood, taken in connection with sensitization to the hapten diphenylcyclopropenone (DPC). These receptors were taken from a woman aged 45-59 years with alopecia areata. Some clones in this sample may be carry-over from other donors' samples.

The V call is TRBV2, the J call TRBJ2-7; D gene uncertain. V was clipped by 5 bases and J by 2 bases, with 10 bases between them. Germline assignment: CDR1 SNHLY and CDR2 FYNNEI. The CDR3 contains 13 residues. The CDR3 sequence is CASSTYSPYEQYF. The CDR3, as DNA: TGTGCCAGCAGTACCTACTCTCCCTACGAGCAGTACTTC.

Notes on this clonotype: This could be a read error, since a much larger clone is one nucleotide away. This chain uses TRBV11-2 with TRBJ2-3; 12 bases are shared with TRBD1. This CDR3 is built from 16 residues. The V gene's germline CDR1 is SGHAT and CDR2 FQNNGV. As DNA, the CDR3 is TGTGCCAGCAGCCTGATGGGACAGGGGGCATCGGATACGCACTATTTT. Its translation: CASSLMGQGASDTHYF.

This clonotype was counted a few times. V gene TRBV7-9 combines with J gene TRBJ2-5; D is possibly TRBD2 (5 bases). The V end lost 5 bases, the J end lost 1 base, and 14 bases lay between the germline ends. Germline V lookup: CDR1 SEHNR, CDR2 FQNEAQ (reference sequence). This CDR3 has 15 residues. CDR3 sequence reads: CASSQPAGVQETQYF. CDR3 coding DNA: TGTGCCAGCAGCCAACCAGCCGGGGTCCAAGAGACCCAGTACTTC.

The table lists this clonotype with many counts. The chain employs TRBV19 and TRBJ2-7; 8 bases match TRBD1. V lost 8 bases, J lost 5 bases, and 8 bases stayed unmatched. CDR3 length: 13 amino acids. Germline-derived CDR1 and CDR2 are LNHDA and SQIVND (reference sequence). The CDR3 here is CASGRQGKNEQYF. The CDR3 nucleotides read TGTGCCAGTGGTAGACAGGGGAAGAACGAGCAGTACTTC.